These 30 T cell receptor beta chains came from one sample sequenced in a study of blood T cells in healthy people across ages. The authors ran a second PCR of roughly 6 to 11 cycles using a sample-barcoded 5' primer and a J-beta primer mix. TCRdb recomputed calls from the 5' RACE reads with MiXCR, one row per CDR3 protein. The sample lists about 570,000 distinct CDR3 sequences, approximately 27% occurring once. The sample taken for sequencing was blood. The receptors were sampled from a woman aged 70-85 years in good health.

This clonotype was observed a few times. The chain couples TRBV18 to TRBJ1-2, with D perhaps TRBD1 (6 bases). This CDR3 is built from 16 residues. Per germline, CDR1 KGHSH and CDR2 LQKENI. With 1 base removed from V and 4 bases from J, the gap between germline ends came to 16 bases. The CDR3 spells CASSPQGQSGSYGYTF. The DNA for the CDR3 is TGTGCCAGCTCACCACAAGGACAGAGTGGCTCCTATGGCTACACCTTC.

This chain links TRBV29-1 with TRBJ2-2; 8 bases agree with TRBD2. The CDR3 extends over 16 amino acids. Germline V gives CDR1 SQVTM, CDR2 ANQGSEA. The V gene end was trimmed by 4 bases and the J gene end by 0 bases; junction bases not matched to a gene: 7. The chain's CDR3 is CSVVLRGASNTGELFF. DNA for the CDR3: TGCAGCGTTGTTTTGCGGGGGGCTTCGAACACCGGGGAGCTGTTTTTT.

This sequence joins TRBV7-2 and TRBJ1-5; maybe TRBD1 (5 bases). The CDR3 has 16 residues. V was trimmed by 2 bases and J by 2 bases, leaving 13 bases between them. Looked up from germline, CDR1 is SGHTA and CDR2 is FQGNSA. Here the CDR3 reads CASSLLGLGGNQPQHF. The CDR3 bases are TGTGCCAGCAGCTTACTGGGCCTGGGGGGCAATCAGCCCCAGCATTTT.

The V and J genes are TRBV24-1 and TRBJ1-5; TRBD1 agrees at 7 bases. The length of the CDR3 is 15 residues. The V and J ends lost 9 bases and 3 bases, in that order; junction bases with no gene match: 10. Looked up from germline, CDR1 is KGHDR and CDR2 is SFDVKD. The CDR3 DNA sequence: TGTGCCACCGATAACCGACAGGGCTACAATCAGCCCCAGCATTTT. This sequence encodes CATDNRQGYNQPQHF.

This clonotype appeared a few times. This chain links TRBV3-1 with TRBJ2-7; the D call may be TRBD1 or TRBD2 (5 bases each). The CDR3 has 14 amino acids. Germline V CDR1 and CDR2: LGHDT, YNNKEL (reference sequence). Trimming left V 4 bases short and J 4 bases short, with 14 bases between. The CDR3 region is CASSLGTAEYEQYF. The CDR3 DNA reads as TGTGCCAGCAGCCTCGGGACGGCGGAATACGAGCAGTACTTC.

This chain links TRBV5-1 with TRBJ2-7; D remains ambiguous. Germline V gives CDR1 SGHRS, CDR2 YFSETQ. The V gene lost 4 bases and the J gene lost 6 bases, with 8 bases spanning the gap. The CDR3 loop spans 11 amino acids. The CDR3 loop reads CASSDLGEQYF. The CDR3 DNA follows: TGCGCCAGCAGCGATCTAGGCGAGCAGTACTTC.

This chain uses TRBV20-1 with TRBJ2-7; 14 bases map to TRBD2. The CDR3 length is 15 residues. The germline V gene encodes CDR1 DFQATT and CDR2 SNEGSKA (reference sequence). Unmatched junction bases numbered 7, after V lost 5 bases and J lost 4 bases. The CDR3 DNA reads TGCAGTGCTCCGGGACTAGCGGGAGTAGGGTACGAGCAGTACTTC. This translates into CSAPGLAGVGYEQYF.

This chain connects TRBV20-1 to TRBJ2-5; D is ambiguous. Germline CDR1 and CDR2: DFQATT and SNEGSKA (reference sequence). The CDR3 sequence is 12 residues long. Trimming removed 0 bases at V and 0 bases at J, with 2 bases between. This chain's CDR3 is CSARENQETQYF. The CDR3 region has the DNA TGCAGTGCTAGAGAAAACCAAGAGACCCAGTACTTC.

This clonotype was recorded many times. The chain uses TRBV29-1 and TRBJ2-5, with TRBD2 identical over 7 bases. Germline CDR1 reads SQVTM; CDR2 reads ANQGSEA. The CDR3 sequence is 11 residues long. The junction had 5 bases not matched to a gene; V was cut back by 3 bases and J by 10 bases. CDR3 protein: CSVEGGGDQYF. CDR3 in DNA: TGCAGCGTTGAGGGGGGAGGGGACCAGTACTTC.

This clonotype was observed a handful of times. The V gene is TRBV24-1, the J gene TRBJ2-1; 10 bases are a match to TRBD2. Trimming cost V 2 bases and J 8 bases; bases outside gene matches: 8. CDR1 KGHDR and CDR2 SFDVKD come from the germline V gene. The CDR3 is made up of 16 amino acids. CDR3 coding DNA: TGTGCCACCAGTGATTCGGGCCAGCGGGGGGGCTATGAGCAGTTCTTC. Translation gives CATSDSGQRGGYEQFF.

This clonotype was recorded a few times. This sequence joins TRBV20-1 and TRBJ2-4; 8 bases line up with TRBD2. This CDR3 region has 11 residues. Looked up from germline, CDR1 is DFQATT and CDR2 is SNEGSKA (reference sequence). J was trimmed by 8 bases and V by 4 bases; bases with no gene match: 1. CDR3 sequence: CSAIGRDIQYF. The CDR3 DNA reads as TGCAGTGCTATCGGGAGGGACATTCAGTACTTC.

This clonotype has only a few counts. The chain employs TRBV6-5 and TRBJ1-2; D might be TRBD1 (5 bases). Germline V gene data show CDR1 as MNHEY and CDR2 as SVGAGI. V was trimmed by 6 bases and J by 4 bases, leaving 15 bases between them. The CDR3 length is 14 residues. The CDR3, as DNA: TGTGCCAGCAGGCACCCCGGGGCTACCTATGGCTACACCTTC. The encoded protein is CASRHPGATYGYTF.

V and J are TRBV4-3 and TRBJ2-5; D is perhaps TRBD1 or TRBD2 (5 bases each). This CDR3 has 14 amino acids. CDR1 is LGHNA, CDR2 YSLEER, per germline. V was pared by 0 bases and J by 5 bases, with 10 bases between. CDR3 nucleotide sequence: TGCGCCAGCAGCCAAGATCAGGGCGGGGAGACCCAGTACTTC. Its translation is CASSQDQGGETQYF.

V and J are TRBV29-1 and TRBJ1-1, with no clear D. CDR1 and CDR2 (germline): SQVTM, ANQGSEA. The CDR3 length is 13 residues. The V gene lost 4 bases and the J gene lost 6 bases, with 15 bases spanning the gap. The CDR3 bases are TGCAGCGTTGGGGGTCTTACCCAACCTGAAGCTTTCTTT. It translates to CSVGGLTQPEAFF.

This clonotype was seen more than once but under ten times. CDR3: CSARDRGTLNTEAFF. The CDR3, as DNA: TGCAGTGCTAGAGATAGGGGGACCCTGAACACTGAAGCTTTCTTT. The genes are TRBV20-1 and TRBJ1-1, with D possibly being TRBD1 (6 bases). Germline CDR1 reads DFQATT; CDR2 reads SNEGSKA (reference sequence). The CDR3 totals 15 residues. Trimming removed 0 bases from V and 0 bases from J, with 11 bases in between.

The chain uses TRBV3-1 and TRBJ2-5; 7 bases are a match to TRBD2. The end of the DNA aligns better with TRBJ2-1, so the J call may be wrong. Per germline, CDR1 LGHDT and CDR2 YNNKEL (reference sequence). The CDR3 covers 14 residues. CDR3 amino acids: CASSQAGGSDEQFF. The DNA of the CDR3 is TGTGCCAGCAGCCAAGCGGGGGGATCGGATGAGCAGTTCTTC.

There are a few counts of this clonotype. J is TRBJ2-2 and V is TRBV5-5, with 14 nucleotides matching TRBD2. Germline V CDR1 and CDR2: SGHKS, YYEKEE (reference sequence). The V segment lost 3 bases and the J segment 1 base; nucleotides outside the gene matches: 8. CDR3 length: 19 residues. DNA of the CDR3: TGTGCCAGCAGCTGGCGTCCCGGGACTAGCGGGGGGAACACCGGGGAGCTGTTTTTT. Translation: CASSWRPGTSGGNTGELFF.

The CDR3 region has the DNA TGTGCCAGCAGCCTCTTCGGCGGGGGCGGCTACACCTTC. Residues: CASSLFGGGGYTF. The gene calls are TRBV6-5 and TRBJ1-2; the D gene is possibly TRBD1 (6 bases). V was clipped by 6 bases and J by 8 bases, with 16 bases between them. Germline V CDR1 and CDR2: MNHEY, SVGAGI. This CDR3 comprises 13 residues.

In this sample, this clonotype turned up a few times. The rearrangement uses TRBV7-9 and TRBJ1-6; D gene ambiguous. This CDR3 has 13 amino acids. Germline-derived CDR1 and CDR2 are SEHNR and FQNEAQ (reference sequence). The germline V and J ends were trimmed by 2 bases and 7 bases, with 6 bases remaining between them. The CDR3 protein is CASSLFVNSPLHF. CDR3 nucleotide sequence: TGTGCCAGCAGCTTATTTGTGAATTCACCCCTCCACTTT.

The chain has TRBV4-1 and TRBJ1-2, with D unresolved. Germline CDR1 and CDR2: MGHRA and YSYEKL. This CDR3 comprises 16 residues. Trimming removed 0 bases at V and 8 bases at J, with 19 bases between. This chain's CDR3 is CASSQDGSGVNRGYTF. In nucleotides, the CDR3 is TGCGCCAGCAGCCAAGATGGGTCGGGTGTAAATCGGGGCTACACCTTC.

This clonotype has more than one count but fewer than ten. This sequence joins TRBV4-3 and TRBJ1-1; no reliable D call. The CDR3 is made up of 14 amino acids. The germline V gene has CDR1 LGHNA and CDR2 YSLEER. V gave up 0 bases and J gave up 3 bases, with 8 bases separating them. The CDR3 bases are TGCGCCAGCAGCCAAGAACAAAGGGACACTGAAGCTTTCTTT. It specifies CASSQEQRDTEAFF.

The CDR3 is CASSSRPGTSGYNEQFF. The CDR3 region has the DNA TGTGCCAGCAGCTCCAGACCCGGGACTAGCGGCTACAATGAGCAGTTCTTC. The J gene is TRBJ2-1, the V gene TRBV7-3; 11 bases are a match to TRBD2. This CDR3 spans 17 amino acids. With 4 bases clipped from V and 3 bases from J, the junction kept 8 bases outside the gene matches. Per the germline V gene, CDR1 is SGHTA and CDR2 is FQGTGA.

This clonotype has just a few counts. The gene calls are TRBV27 and TRBJ2-7; D perhaps matches TRBD1 (6 bases). V was cut by 5 bases and J by 0 bases, with 11 bases left in between. Germline V gene data show CDR1 as MNHEY and CDR2 as SMNVEV (reference sequence). The CDR3 contains 14 residues. CDR3 loop: CASSRTDPSYEQYF. The CDR3 DNA follows: TGTGCCAGCAGTAGGACAGATCCCTCCTACGAGCAGTACTTC.

The chain joins TRBV7-2 to TRBJ2-3, with D possibly matching TRBD2 (6 bases). Trimming cost V 1 base and J 5 bases, with 10 bases left between them. The CDR3 has 14 residues. Germline V gene data show CDR1 as SGHTA and CDR2 as FQGNSA. The CDR3: CASSLGLGGDTQYF. The CDR3 nucleotides are TGTGCCAGCAGCTTAGGGCTGGGGGGAGATACGCAGTATTTT.

J is TRBJ2-7 and V is TRBV4-1; tentative D call: TRBD1 (6 bases). The length of the CDR3 is 15 residues. Germline CDR1 reads MGHRA; CDR2 reads YSYEKL. Trimming took 1 base from V and 2 from J, leaving 12 bases between them. The CDR3 bases are TGCGCCAGCAGCCAAGTGGAGACAGGAACCTACGAGCAGTACTTC. Amino acid sequence: CASSQVETGTYEQYF.

The chain combines TRBV7-2 with TRBJ2-7; no clear D. V dropped 1 base and J dropped 3 bases, with 4 bases sitting between them. The germline CDR1 and CDR2 sequences are SGHTA and FQGNSA. The CDR3 contains 12 residues. As DNA, the CDR3 is TGTGCCAGCAGCTTAGTTGTCTACGAGCAGTACTTC. Translating it yields CASSLVVYEQYF.

This chain joins TRBV11-3 and TRBJ1-1; no definite D call. Per germline, CDR1 SGHNT and CDR2 YENEEA. Trimming pared 4 bases from V and 8 bases from J, leaving 11 bases between. CDR3 size: 12 residues. The DNA for the CDR3 is TGTGCCAGCAGCTCCCCCGGGAGGGAAGCTTTCTTT. This encodes CASSSPGREAFF.

The chain links TRBV6-2 or TRBV6-3 to TRBJ2-7; 10 bases are shared with TRBD1. The CDR3 consists of 17 residues. Germline CDR1 reads MNHEY; CDR2 reads SVGEGT. V lost 6 bases, J lost 4 bases, and 15 bases stayed unmatched. The CDR3 region is CASRSPGQGTRKYEQYF. CDR3 DNA: TGTGCCAGCAGATCTCCGGGACAGGGGACTCGAAAATACGAGCAGTACTTC.

The chain is built from TRBV19 and TRBJ2-5, with D possibly TRBD2 on 5 matching bases. The J call may be in error: the DNA end matches TRBJ2-7 better. Germline V gene lookup returns CDR1 LNHDA and CDR2 SQIVND (reference sequence). The CDR3 loop spans 16 amino acids. CDR3 loop: CASSIQYRGSSYEQYF. In DNA, the CDR3 is TGTGCCAGTAGTATTCAGTACCGAGGGTCCTCCTACGAGCAGTACTTC.

The chain has TRBV27 and TRBJ2-1; no clear D gene. Trimming took off 5 bases at V and 3 bases at J, with 11 bases between the two ends. CDR3 length: 14 amino acids. Germline V gene data show CDR1 as MNHEY and CDR2 as SMNVEV (reference sequence). CDR3 in amino acids: CASSPASYYNEQFF. The CDR3 nucleotides read TGTGCCAGCAGTCCGGCCAGTTACTACAATGAGCAGTTCTTC.